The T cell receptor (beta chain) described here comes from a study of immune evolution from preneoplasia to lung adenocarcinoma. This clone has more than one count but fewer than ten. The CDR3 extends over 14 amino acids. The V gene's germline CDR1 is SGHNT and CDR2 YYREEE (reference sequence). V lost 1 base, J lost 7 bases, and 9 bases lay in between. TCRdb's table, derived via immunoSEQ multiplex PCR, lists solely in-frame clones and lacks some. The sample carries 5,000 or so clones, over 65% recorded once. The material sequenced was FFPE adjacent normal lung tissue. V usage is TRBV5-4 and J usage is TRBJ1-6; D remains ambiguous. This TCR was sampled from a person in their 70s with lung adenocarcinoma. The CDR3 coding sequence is TGTGCCAGCAGCTTGAGGACGGTGAATTCACCCCTCCACTTT. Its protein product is CASSLRTVNSPLHF. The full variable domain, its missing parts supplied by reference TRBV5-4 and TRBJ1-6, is ETGVTQSPTHLIKTRGQQVTLRCSSQSGHNTVSWYQQALGQGPQFIFQYYREEENGRGNFPPRFSGLQFPNYSSELNVNALELDDSALYLCASSLRTVNSPLHFGNGTRLTVT.